Following are 25 T cell receptor beta chains from one sample sequenced in a study of blood T cells in healthy people across ages. Using a J-beta primer mix together with a sample-barcoded 5' primer, a second PCR was run for roughly 7 to 11 cycles. TCRdb used MiXCR to reprocess the 5' RACE reads, holding one entry per CDR3 protein. The profile covers fewer than 2,000,000 distinct CDR3 sequences, with approximately 39% appearing a single time and roughly 23% taken by the ten largest. Material for sequencing was blood. The receptors were gathered from a human donor in good health.

The J gene is TRBJ1-3, the V gene TRBV20-1; D is ambiguous. With 0 bases removed from V and 2 bases from J, the gap between germline ends came to 17 bases. The CDR3 length is 17 residues. CDR1 is DFQATT and CDR2 is SNEGSKA in the germline V gene (reference sequence). This CDR3 reads CSARDPRGPEAGNTIYF. The DNA of the CDR3 is TGCAGTGCTAGAGATCCTCGGGGTCCCGAGGCTGGAAACACCATATATTTT.

This clonotype was counted many times. V usage is TRBV7-3 and J usage is TRBJ2-6; no firm D call. Germline V gives CDR1 SGHTA, CDR2 FQGTGA. V lost 5 bases to trimming and J lost 1 base, with 27 bases between them. The CDR3 totals 21 residues. The CDR3 region is CASSPRVGFGKVESGANVLTF. CDR3 bases: TGTGCCAGCAGCCCAAGAGTGGGGTTTGGGAAGGTTGAGTCTGGGGCCAACGTCCTGACTTTC.

This rearrangement joins TRBV12-3 or TRBV12-4 to TRBJ1-1; 7 bases line up with TRBD1. CDR3 size: 14 residues. J lost 4 bases, V lost 10 bases, and 12 bases had no gene match. CDR3 amino acids: CATREREGATEAFF. The CDR3 DNA reads as TGTGCCACCAGGGAAAGGGAGGGGGCCACTGAAGCTTTCTTT.

V usage is TRBV18 and J usage is TRBJ2-7, with 7 bases that match TRBD1. The V gene's germline CDR1 is KGHSH and CDR2 LQKENI. The CDR3 length is 14 residues. J was trimmed by 6 bases and V by 6 bases; bases with no gene match: 11. CDR3 region: CASSREQGLAEQYF. The CDR3, as DNA: TGTGCCAGCTCCCGGGAACAGGGGCTCGCCGAGCAGTACTTC.

This chain links TRBV20-1 with TRBJ1-4; TRBD1 aligns across 7 bases. Germline CDR1 reads DFQATT; CDR2 reads SNEGSKA (reference sequence). Losses at the gene ends were 3 bases for V and 8 bases for J; bases not matched to a gene: 6. This CDR3 region has 13 residues. Here the CDR3 reads CSASLSGGEKLFF. The CDR3 DNA follows: TGCAGTGCTAGTTTGTCAGGGGGAGAAAAACTGTTTTTT.

The chain has TRBV29-1 and TRBJ1-1; D is ambiguous. Looked up from germline, CDR1 is SQVTM and CDR2 is ANQGSEA. This CDR3 comprises 12 residues. The germline V and J ends were trimmed by 7 bases and 0 bases, with 9 bases remaining between them. CDR3 amino acids: CSDVGMNTEAFF. The CDR3 nucleotides are TGCAGCGACGTGGGGATGAACACTGAAGCTTTCTTT. The entire variable domain, with the rest obtained from reference TRBV29-1 and TRBJ1-1, is as follows: SAVISQKPSRDICQRGTSLTIQCQVDSQVTMMFWYRQQPGQSLTLIATANQGSEATYESGFVIDKFPISRPNLTFSTLTVSNMSPEDSSIYLCSDVGMNTEAFFGQGTRLTVV.

This clonotype appeared a few times. The gene calls are TRBV28 and TRBJ2-1; 7 bases map to TRBD1. CDR1 and CDR2 (germline): MDHEN, SYDVKM. The CDR3 has 14 amino acids. V was pared by 2 bases and J by 9 bases, with 7 bases of the junction left unmatched. The CDR3 DNA is TGTGCCAGCAGTTTAGGGACAGATCGAGTTGAGCAGTTCTTC. This encodes CASSLGTDRVEQFF.

The V call is TRBV27, the J call TRBJ2-5; 12 nucleotides match TRBD2. CDR1 is MNHEY and CDR2 is SMNVEV in the germline V gene (reference sequence). V shed 4 bases and J 4 bases; nucleotides not matched to a gene: 7. The CDR3 consists of 16 residues. The CDR3 nucleotides are TGTGCCAGCAGTTCACTAGCGGGGGGTACTAGAGAGACCCAGTACTTC. Its translation: CASSSLAGGTRETQYF.

The sample holds a few counts of this clonotype. This chain joins TRBV12-3 or TRBV12-4 and TRBJ2-7; TRBD2 matches at 7 bases. The CDR3 loop spans 14 amino acids. V gave up 9 bases and J gave up 2 bases; unmatched junction bases: 10. DNA of the CDR3: TGTGCCAGTAGTCCGGTGGGGGGGGCCTACGAGCAGTACTTC. It specifies CASSPVGGAYEQYF.

This chain joins TRBV2 and TRBJ2-4; D may be TRBD1 (6 bases). The DNA end favors TRBJ2-7, so the J call may be wrong. Per germline, CDR1 SNHLY and CDR2 FYNNEI. The CDR3 runs to 15 residues. For the CDR3, the DNA is TGTGCCAGCAAGTTTGATGGGGCAGGGGTGGACGAGCAGTACTTC. It is translated as CASKFDGAGVDEQYF.

This rearrangement joins TRBV7-2 to TRBJ2-5; D gene unclear. Trimming took 7 bases from V and 1 from J, leaving 13 bases between them. The germline gives CDR1 SGHTA, CDR2 FQGNSA. The CDR3 covers 14 residues. The CDR3 DNA sequence: TGTGCCAGCACCAACGGTGGCAGCCAAGAGACCCAGTACTTC. It encodes CASTNGGSQETQYF.

This clonotype was found a few times. The chain links TRBV6-2 or TRBV6-3 to TRBJ2-1; D uncertain. There are 11 residues in the CDR3. Between the trimmed V and J ends, which lost 7 bases and 5 bases, there was a span of 6 bases. Per germline, CDR1 MNHEY and CDR2 SVGEGT. Here the CDR3 DNA reads TGTGCCAGCAATAATAACAATGAGCAGTTCTTC. Its translation: CASNNNNEQFF.

V usage is TRBV4-2 and J usage is TRBJ2-7; D is undetermined. The CDR3 runs to 14 residues. Germline V CDR1 and CDR2: LGHNA, YNFKEQ. V shed 1 base and J shed 2 bases, with 9 bases lying between them. The CDR3 DNA is TGTGCCAGCAGCCAAGTAGATCTTACCTACGAGCAGTACTTC. This codes for CASSQVDLTYEQYF.

There are a few counts of this clonotype. The chain links TRBV29-1 to TRBJ2-3; 11 bases are shared with TRBD2. The CDR3 sequence is 15 residues long. V lost 4 bases to trimming and J lost 4 bases; unmatched junction nucleotides: 7. Germline lookup yields CDR1 SQVTM and CDR2 ANQGSEA. The DNA for the CDR3 is TGCAGCGTTGCGGTAGCGGGGGGGCAGGCAGATACGCAGTATTTT. The encoded protein is CSVAVAGGQADTQYF.

V is TRBV12-3 or TRBV12-4 and J is TRBJ2-5; D unresolved. CDR3 length: 12 amino acids. V lost 4 bases and J lost 11, with 14 bases in between. The CDR3 region is CASSYGPSEQYF. The CDR3 DNA sequence: TGTGCCAGCAGTTACGGACCCAGTGAGCAGTACTTC.

The V gene is TRBV4-2, the J gene TRBJ1-1, with 7 bases lining up with TRBD1. Unmatched junction bases numbered 14, after V lost 7 bases and J lost 6 bases. CDR1 LGHNA and CDR2 YNFKEQ come from the germline V gene. The CDR3 sequence is 15 residues long. The CDR3 DNA reads as TGTGCCAGCAACTCCGGGACAGCCCAGATCCCTGAAGCTTTCTTT. It specifies CASNSGTAQIPEAFF.

The CDR3 DNA sequence: TGTGCCAGCAGCCCGGGATTAACCTACTATGGCTACACCTTC. Encoded protein: CASSPGLTYYGYTF. V usage is TRBV7-9 and J usage is TRBJ1-2; D remains ambiguous. The CDR3 loop spans 14 amino acids. Germline lookup yields CDR1 SEHNR and CDR2 FQNEAQ (reference sequence). With 5 bases removed from V and 3 bases from J, the gap between germline ends came to 13 bases.

This clonotype was counted only a few times. V is TRBV11-2 and J is TRBJ2-1; the D gene could be TRBD1 or TRBD2 (5 bases each). This CDR3 has 17 residues. The V end lost 7 bases, the J end lost 0 bases, and 19 bases lay between the germline ends. Germline CDR1 and CDR2: SGHAT and FQNNGV. This CDR3 is CASIPSNPGSSYNEQFF. CDR3 DNA: TGTGCCAGCATCCCCTCCAACCCAGGGAGCTCCTACAATGAGCAGTTCTTC. Looking up the rest from reference TRBV11-2 and TRBJ2-1 gives the full variable domain: EAGVAQSPRYKIIEKRQSVAFWCNPISGHATLYWYQQILGQGPKLLIQFQNNGVVDDSQLPKDRFSAERLKGVDSTLKIQPAKLEDSAVYLCASIPSNPGSSYNEQFFGPGTRLTVL.

The gene calls are TRBV20-1 and TRBJ2-7; D tentatively fits TRBD1 or TRBD2 (6 bases each). The CDR3 consists of 13 residues. CDR1 is DFQATT and CDR2 is SNEGSKA in the germline V gene (reference sequence). V gave up 2 bases and J gave up 4 bases, with 12 bases separating them. The CDR3 region is CSARPGAPYEQYF. DNA of the CDR3: TGCAGTGCTAGACCGGGGGCTCCTTACGAGCAGTACTTC.

In this sample, this clonotype turned up a few times. This chain uses TRBV11-2 with TRBJ2-3; 7 bases are shared with TRBD2. This CDR3 is built from 17 residues. The V gene's germline CDR1 is SGHAT and CDR2 FQNNGV. Losses at the gene ends were 4 bases for V and 5 bases for J; bases not matched to a gene: 15. DNA of the CDR3: TGTGCCAGCAGCTCGTTCTTACTAGCGAGCGGTGGAGATACGCAGTATTTT. This encodes CASSSFLLASGGDTQYF.

V is TRBV9 and J is TRBJ2-3, with TRBD2 matching over 9 bases. The length of the CDR3 is 16 residues. Germline V CDR1 and CDR2: SGDLS, YYNGEE. With V trimmed by 5 bases and J by 5 bases, 12 bases remained unmatched. CDR3 loop: CASSTRASGVGDTQYF. CDR3 coding DNA: TGTGCCAGCAGTACGCGGGCTAGCGGGGTAGGAGATACGCAGTATTTT.

This clonotype was observed once. The V call is TRBV5-1, the J call TRBJ2-5; TRBD2 is a possible D gene (5 bases). The CDR3 totals 15 residues. The ends were cut back, 5 bases at V and 5 bases at J, with 19 bases in the middle. Per germline, CDR1 SGHRS and CDR2 YFSETQ. The CDR3 region has the DNA TGCGCCAGCAGTCCTGTGAGGGAAAGAGGGGAGACCCAGTACTTC. This gives the protein CASSPVRERGETQYF.

V gene TRBV10-3 combines with J gene TRBJ1-2; D might be TRBD1 (5 bases). Looked up from germline, CDR1 is ENHRY and CDR2 is SYGVKD. Between the trimmed V and J ends, which lost 3 bases and 12 bases, there was a span of 20 bases. CDR3 length equals 14 residues. The DNA for the CDR3 is TGTGCCATCAGTGATTCACCCGGGGAATGGGACCACACCTTC. It codes for CAISDSPGEWDHTF.

This chain uses TRBV6-1 with TRBJ1-2, with no clear D. CDR1 is MNHNS, CDR2 SASEGT, per germline. V lost 2 bases and J 6 bases, leaving 16 bases between the germline ends. The CDR3 runs 15 residues. CDR3 DNA sequence: TGTGCCAGCAGTGAAAATAAAGGATTTAGGGATGGCTACACCTTC. Residues: CASSENKGFRDGYTF.

This clonotype appeared a few times. This rearrangement joins TRBV7-3 to TRBJ2-3; D ambiguous. This CDR3 has 13 amino acids. Deletions cut 2 bases from V and 10 bases from J, with 13 bases between. Germline CDR1 reads SGHTA; CDR2 reads FQGTGA. The CDR3: CASSLANERAQYF. The CDR3 DNA follows: TGTGCCAGCAGCTTAGCTAACGAAAGGGCGCAGTATTTT.